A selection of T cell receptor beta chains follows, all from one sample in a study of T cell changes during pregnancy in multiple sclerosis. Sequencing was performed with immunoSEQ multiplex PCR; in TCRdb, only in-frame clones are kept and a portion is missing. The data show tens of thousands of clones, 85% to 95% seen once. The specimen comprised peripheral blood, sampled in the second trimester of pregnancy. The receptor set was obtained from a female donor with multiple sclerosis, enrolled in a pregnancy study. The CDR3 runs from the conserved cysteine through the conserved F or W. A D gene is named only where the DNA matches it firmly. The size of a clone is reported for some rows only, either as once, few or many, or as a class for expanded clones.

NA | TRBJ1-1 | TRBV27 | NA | CASSPGSLREAFF
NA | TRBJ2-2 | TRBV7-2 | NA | CASSLAGESGELFF
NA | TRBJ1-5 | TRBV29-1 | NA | CSVIDTSGQPQHF
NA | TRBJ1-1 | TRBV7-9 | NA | CASSPRGRMNTEAFF
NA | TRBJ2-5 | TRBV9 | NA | CASSVMGGTETQYF
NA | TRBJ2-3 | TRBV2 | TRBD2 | CASSENPAGRADTQYF
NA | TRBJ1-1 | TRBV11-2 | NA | CASSLSRVSNTEAFF
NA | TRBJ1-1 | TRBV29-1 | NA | CSVFMNTEAFF
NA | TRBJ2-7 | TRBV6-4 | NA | CASSRSTGGLPYEQYF
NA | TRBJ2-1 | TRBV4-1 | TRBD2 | CASSRLGTSGRADNEQFF
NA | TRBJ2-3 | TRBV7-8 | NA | CASSRIGGSSTDTQYF
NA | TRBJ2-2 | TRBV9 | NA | CASSLRTAANTGELFF
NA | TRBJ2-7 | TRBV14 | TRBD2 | CASSQDPLPGGLYEQYF
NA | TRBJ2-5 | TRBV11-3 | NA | CASSLAMTSAMEETQYF
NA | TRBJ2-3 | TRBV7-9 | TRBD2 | CASSLISGSGTDTQYF
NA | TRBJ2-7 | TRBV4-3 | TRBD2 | CASSQDQTSLSYEQYF
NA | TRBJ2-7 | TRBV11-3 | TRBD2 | CASSAKRTSGRLTYEQYF
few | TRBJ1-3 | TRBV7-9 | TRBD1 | CASSPQDRDRNTIYF
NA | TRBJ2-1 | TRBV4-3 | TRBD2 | CASSRLAGELRDEQFF
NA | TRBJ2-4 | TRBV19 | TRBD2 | CASSIDQGPAGDIQYF
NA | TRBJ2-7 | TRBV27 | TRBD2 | CASSTLGTSGSEQYF
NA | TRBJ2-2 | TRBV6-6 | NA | CASSPQTGGTGELFF
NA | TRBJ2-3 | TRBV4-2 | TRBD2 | CASSLGLAGATDTQYF
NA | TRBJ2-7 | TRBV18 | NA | CASSRLERYEQYF
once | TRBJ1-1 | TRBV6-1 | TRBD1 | CASGTGRTEAFF
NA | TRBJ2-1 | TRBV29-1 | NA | CSARLEGYNEQFF
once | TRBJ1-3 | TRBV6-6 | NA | CASSYKVGSSGNTIYF